These 2 T cell receptor beta chains came from one sample sequenced in a study of blood T cell repertoires in COVID-19. This table comes from immunoSEQ multiplex PCR, and its TCRdb copy is limited to in-frame clones, with some not included. The table includes fewer than 300,000 clones, about 87% detected once. Material for sequencing was peripheral blood. Receptors originate from a man aged 55 to 70 who had recovered from COVID-19.

Here the CDR3 reads CATKLAGGLETQYF. Here the CDR3 DNA reads TGTGCCACCAAACTAGCGGGGGGGCTGGAGACCCAGTACTTC. The chain uses TRBV27 and TRBJ2-5; 13 nucleotides align to TRBD2. Trimming cost V 10 bases and J 5 bases; bases outside gene matches: 7. Germline V CDR1 and CDR2: MNHEY, SMNVEV (reference sequence). CDR3 length: 14 residues.

This chain connects TRBV5-1 to TRBJ2-5; TRBD2 might be the D (5 bases). The CDR3 has 12 amino acids. Germline V lookup: CDR1 SGHRS, CDR2 YFSETQ. V was trimmed by 5 bases and J by 3 bases, leaving 8 bases between them. CDR3 sequence reads: CASSWEKETQYF. Here the CDR3 DNA reads TGCGCCAGCAGTTGGGAGAAAGAGACCCAGTACTTC.